This T cell receptor beta chain was recovered during a study of CD8 T cells in ankylosing spondylitis (dated by TCRdb to 2017 to 2019). Regarding the complete study: The study profiled T cell receptor beta repertoires in healthy donors and ankylosing spondylitis patients to find disease-linked TCR variants. The whole study cohort included over a hundred healthy donors and 25 or so ankylosing spondylitis patients. Peripheral blood samples were taken, and synovial fluid was additionally collected from ankylosing spondylitis patients. Study-wide findings and limitations: Some motif variants had previously been reported in the synovial fluid and blood of reactive arthritis patients, which suggests shared mechanisms of disease initiation. The disease-linked clones were reported as significantly enriched in matched synovial fluid samples from ankylosing spondylitis patients. Blood from ankylosing spondylitis patients appeared to be characterized by a TCR beta motif made up of under ten highly homologous amino acid variants. In peripheral blood, the disease-linked clones were found at relatively low frequencies and had a CD8+ phenotype.

This clonotype has just a few counts. What antigen it recognizes has not been identified. At one end, the junction sequence differs from germline, possibly due to a read error. TCRdb names Illumina HiSeq 2500 as the instrument used. TCR beta libraries were prepared by quantitative 5'-RACE with molecular barcodes. As for how the authors treated the data: Disease-linked TCR variants were identified with a new computational method built on a probabilistic model of VDJ rearrangement. The raw public reads went through TCRdb reprocessing: fastp at Q25, MiXCR clone calling, in-frame beta chains kept. Each CDR3 protein appears once, grouped with its most common genes and DNA. The V and J calls follow TCRdb's processing rather than the paper's. For this sample the table gives 200,000 to 250,000 distinct CDR3 sequences, of which 25% to 30% were detected only once. The ten largest clonotypes hold about 6.9% of the sample.

CDR1 DFQATT and CDR2 SNEGSKA are derived from the germline V gene (reference sequence). The CDR3 runs 15 amino acids, cysteine and phenylalanine included. The retained sequence is limited to the CDR3, 45 bases, with the frame set at the first base. What was sequenced was blood, either unsorted or a sorted T cell fraction (not recorded which). The rearranged segments are TRBV20-1 and TRBJ1-6, and TRBD1 may be the D gene, going by 6 matching bases. The sequence was obtained from a male donor with ankylosing spondylitis or in good health (not recorded which). The nucleotide sequence is given as TGCAGTGCTAGTATCTCGGCGACAGGCCCTTCAACCCTCCACTTT. Its product reads: CSASISATGPSTLHF.